This T cell receptor (beta chain) was documented in a study of shared clonotypes between healthy human individuals. J was trimmed by 4 bases and V by 5 bases; bases with no gene match: 8. The CDR3 extends over 16 amino acids. Germline V CDR1 and CDR2: SGHTA, FQGNSA. The assay was immunoSEQ multiplex PCR, and TCRdb's table has in-frame clones only and misses some. The sample has about 1 million clones; 65% to 75% are singletons. The sample comprised memory CD4+ T cells sorted from blood. Indicated subset: CD45RA-negative fraction. V and J are TRBV7-2 and TRBJ1-4; the match to TRBD1 covers 9 bases. The source of this sequence is a man between 18 and 29 years old in good health. The CDR3 coding sequence is TGTGCCAGCAGCCTCGGACAGGGGATGGGTAATGAAAAACTGTTTTTT. Its translation is CASSLGQGMGNEKLFF.